Presented here are 18 T cell receptor beta chains from one specimen sequenced in a study of identical twins. TCRdb analysed the 5' RACE reads with MiXCR anew, one entry per CDR3 protein. The repertoire consists of around 1.7 million distinct CDR3 sequences, with about 31% occurring once and the leading ten covering 0.25% to 0.3%. Sequencing was performed on cord blood. The receptor set was obtained from a newborn girl in good health.

This clonotype was observed a few times. The V call is TRBV6-6, the J call TRBJ1-1; D is undetermined. V lost 2 bases and J 8 bases, leaving 6 bases between the germline ends. The length of the CDR3 is 11 residues. CDR1 is MNHNY, CDR2 SVGAGI, per germline (reference sequence). The CDR3 DNA reads TGTGCCAGCAGTTACGAAGGGGAAGCTTTCTTT. Its translation is CASSYEGEAFF.

This clonotype has a single count. At one of its ends the junction is not consistent with the germline gene, which may arise from a read error. The chain employs TRBV28 and TRBJ1-1; D remains unclear. CDR1 MDHEN and CDR2 SYDVKM come from the germline V gene. The CDR3 extends over 14 amino acids. This chain's CDR3 is CARRTPGTNTEAFF. The CDR3 region has the DNA TGTGCCCGCAGGACCCCAGGAACGAACACTGAAGCTTTCTTT.

The V gene is TRBV20-1, the J gene TRBJ2-7; 8 bases map to TRBD2. Germline V gene lookup returns CDR1 DFQATT and CDR2 SNEGSKA (reference sequence). The CDR3 has 14 residues. With 5 bases clipped from V and 1 base from J, the junction kept 7 bases outside the gene matches. CDR3 sequence: CSAGQAGVSYEQYF. In DNA, the CDR3 is TGCAGTGCTGGCCAAGCGGGAGTATCCTACGAGCAGTACTTC.

This clonotype was picked up one time. This chain joins TRBV6-6 and TRBJ2-7, with TRBD2 as a possible D gene (6 bases). Trimming pared 5 bases from V and 7 bases from J, leaving 15 bases between. CDR3 length: 13 amino acids. Per germline, CDR1 MNHNY and CDR2 SVGAGI (reference sequence). CDR3 protein: CASSVTRVNEQYF. Written as DNA, the CDR3 is TGTGCCAGCAGTGTGACTAGGGTCAATGAGCAGTACTTC.

This clonotype turned up a few times. The chain links TRBV29-1 to TRBJ2-3, with no clear D. CDR1 and CDR2 from the germline V gene are SQVTM and ANQGSEA. The CDR3 extends over 14 amino acids. V lost 5 bases, J lost 2 bases, and 14 bases lay in between. The CDR3 region has the DNA TGCAGCGTTCGAGAGACATCCATCACAGATACGCAGTATTTT. This sequence encodes CSVRETSITDTQYF.

There are a few counts of this clonotype. In DNA, the CDR3 is TGCAGTGCAAAGGGACAGGCCACCTACGAGCAGTACTTC. Amino acid sequence: CSAKGQATYEQYF. The chain recombines TRBV20-1 with TRBJ2-7; TRBD1 agrees at 8 bases. This CDR3 is 13 amino acids long. Trimming cost V 6 bases and J 2 bases; bases outside gene matches: 6. Germline V gene lookup returns CDR1 DFQATT and CDR2 SNEGSKA (reference sequence).

The sample holds a few counts of this clonotype. The chain is built from TRBV2 and TRBJ1-5; 9 nucleotides match TRBD1. Unmatched junction bases numbered 4, after V lost 7 bases and J lost 0 bases. There are 15 residues in the CDR3. Germline CDR1 reads SNHLY; CDR2 reads FYNNEI. In DNA form, the CDR3 reads TGTGCCAGCACGATGGGACAGGGTAGCAATCAGCCCCAGCATTTT. This encodes CASTMGQGSNQPQHF. Filled out from reference TRBV2 and TRBJ1-5, the complete variable domain reads EPEVTQTPSHQVTQMGQEVILRCVPISNHLYFYWYRQILGQKVEFLVSFYNNEISEKSEIFDDQFSVERPDGSNFTLKIRSTKLEDSAMYFCASTMGQGSNQPQHFGDGTRLSIL.

This clonotype occurred many times. The V and J genes are TRBV12-3 or TRBV12-4 and TRBJ2-7, with D uncertain. V lost 4 bases and J lost 3, with 7 bases in between. This CDR3 comprises 12 residues. As DNA, the CDR3 is TGTGCCAGCAGTTCCGACCGCTACGAGCAGTACTTC. This gives the protein CASSSDRYEQYF.

This clonotype was found a few times. This chain links TRBV5-1 with TRBJ2-3; possible D gene TRBD2, 6 bases. CDR1 and CDR2 (germline): SGHRS, YFSETQ. This CDR3 spans 16 amino acids. V was pared by 0 bases and J by 2 bases, with 13 bases between. The chain's CDR3 is CASSLGSGLLTDTQYF. The CDR3 DNA reads as TGCGCCAGCAGCTTGGGGTCGGGACTCCTCACAGATACGCAGTATTTT.

This chain joins TRBV5-1 and TRBJ2-1; possibly TRBD1 for D (5 bases). V lost 2 bases to trimming and J lost 0 bases, with 12 bases between them. Looked up from germline, CDR1 is SGHRS and CDR2 is YFSETQ. There are 16 residues in the CDR3. CDR3 DNA sequence: TGCGCCAGCAGCTTTAGACAGACGGACTCCTACAATGAGCAGTTCTTC. It codes for CASSFRQTDSYNEQFF. The full variable domain, completed using reference TRBV5-1 and TRBJ2-1, is KAGVTQTPRYLIKTRGQQVTLSCSPISGHRSVSWYQQTPGQGLQFLFEYFSETQRNKGNFPGRFSGRQFSNSRSEMNVSTLELGDSALYLCASSFRQTDSYNEQFFGPGTRLTVL.

V and J are TRBV20-1 and TRBJ1-5, with D maybe TRBD1 (6 bases). Trimming shortened V by 3 bases and J by 0 bases, and 18 bases separated the two germline ends. The CDR3 has 17 amino acids. The germline gives CDR1 DFQATT, CDR2 SNEGSKA (reference sequence). The CDR3 DNA sequence: TGCAGTGCTAGTTGGGGGGCTCGGTCGTATAGCAATCAGCCCCAGCATTTT. It yields the protein CSASWGARSYSNQPQHF.

There are a few counts of this clonotype. The chain employs TRBV28 and TRBJ2-3, with D possibly being TRBD1 (5 bases). Per the germline V gene, CDR1 is MDHEN and CDR2 is SYDVKM. Trimming left V 3 bases short and J 2 bases short, with 15 bases between. CDR3 length: 16 residues. DNA for the CDR3: TGTGCCAGCAGTTTGTTTGACAGTTTCTTCACAGATACGCAGTATTTT. It yields the protein CASSLFDSFFTDTQYF. Complete variable domain (other parts from reference TRBV28 and TRBJ2-3): DVKVTQSSRYLVKRTGEKVFLECVQDMDHENMFWYRQDPGLGLRLIYFSYDVKMKEKGDIPEGYSVSREKKERFSLILESASTNQTSMYLCASSLFDSFFTDTQYFGPGTRLTVL.

This clonotype showed up just a few times. J is TRBJ2-3 and V is TRBV6-5, with 8 bases that match TRBD1. The V gene end was trimmed by 4 bases and the J gene end by 1 base; junction bases not matched to a gene: 4. The CDR3 extends over 15 amino acids. Per germline, CDR1 MNHEY and CDR2 SVGAGI. CDR3 DNA sequence: TGTGCCAGCAGTTCTGACAGGGGCGGCACAGATACGCAGTATTTT. Encoded protein: CASSSDRGGTDTQYF.

This clonotype has just a few counts. This chain uses TRBV12-3 or TRBV12-4 with TRBJ2-7, with D possibly TRBD2 on 6 matching bases. The CDR3 extends over 13 amino acids. Trimming took off 1 base at V and 7 bases at J, with 11 bases between the two ends. The CDR3 region is CASSLVGGREQYF. The DNA of the CDR3 is TGTGCCAGCAGTTTAGTCGGGGGTCGGGAGCAGTACTTC.

J is TRBJ2-7 and V is TRBV6-6, with 10 bases matching TRBD2. With V trimmed by 2 bases and J by 7 bases, 14 bases remained unmatched. From germline, CDR1 is MNHNY and CDR2 SVGAGI (reference sequence). The length of the CDR3 is 17 residues. The CDR3 here is CASSYGIAGGQTNEQYF. The DNA of the CDR3 is TGTGCCAGCAGTTACGGAATAGCGGGGGGACAGACCAATGAGCAGTACTTC.

This clonotype was detected only a few times. V gene TRBV20-1 combines with J gene TRBJ2-1; 8 bases line up with TRBD2. The V and J ends lost 5 bases and 4 bases, in that order; junction bases with no gene match: 7. The germline gives CDR1 DFQATT, CDR2 SNEGSKA (reference sequence). The CDR3 runs 14 residues. The DNA of the CDR3 is TGCAGTGCTGGCCGCACTAGCGGTTACAATGAGCAGTTCTTC. This sequence encodes CSAGRTSGYNEQFF.

The chain uses TRBV20-1 and TRBJ2-6; tentatively, D is TRBD1 or TRBD2 (6 bases each). CDR3 length: 14 residues. Germline CDR1 DFQATT, CDR2 SNEGSKA (reference sequence). Between the trimmed V and J ends, which lost 3 bases and 4 bases, there was a span of 10 bases. CDR3 nucleotides: TGCAGTGCTAGTGAGGGGGGAGGGGCCAACGTCCTGACTTTC. The encoded protein is CSASEGGGANVLTF.

This chain links TRBV7-9 with TRBJ2-7, with TRBD2 matching over 8 bases. The better agreement between TRBJ2-5 and the DNA end casts doubt on the J call. Germline V gene lookup returns CDR1 SEHNR and CDR2 FQNEAQ (reference sequence). CDR3 length equals 16 residues. CDR3 nucleotides: TGTGCCAGCAGCGGGCGACTAGCGCAAAGGAAGGAGACCCAGTACTTC. Its protein is CASSGRLAQRKETQYF.